This T cell receptor (beta chain) was retrieved from a study of cytomegalovirus exposure and HLA in healthy donors (dated by TCRdb to the late 2010s). Turning to the overall study: According to an earlier analysis of several hundred of the donors, about 170 million T cells yielded 120 million or so unique TCR beta sequences and approximately 300 Gb of sequence data. Roughly 300 gigabases of sequencing data and 70 million to 95 million unique TCR sequences made up an early release that covered under 750 HLA-typed donors. Of the 350 to 450 genotyped donors, 80% to 90% were placed in the genetic ancestry cluster associated with self-reported Caucasian donors. The study aimed to test whether cataloging public T cell receptors could reveal signatures of past pathogen exposure. Using immunosequencing, the study profiled T cell repertoires from around 670 subjects and related those repertoires to cytomegalovirus serostatus. Besides the first cohort of roughly 700 subjects, a separate validation cohort made up of roughly 120 different subjects was used. High-throughput TCR immunosequencing, statistical association of individual TCRs with disease status, and machine learning were combined to predict cytomegalovirus infection status. A later analysis re-examined previously published TCR beta repertoires from more than 650 donors and added high-resolution HLA genotyping to investigate patterns of TCR occurrence. Rather than drawing on any new phenotypic data, the later analysis identified candidate immune exposures from TCR beta sequences and the way those sequences occurred across donors. An earlier analysis of a few hundred of the donors applied high-throughput TCR beta sequencing to assess whether each TCR beta V gene segment acted as functional or pseudogenic. Donor age, sex, ethnicity and CMV serostatus were collected together with the repertoire data. In a later genetic analysis, genome-wide SNP genotypes for about three fifths of the 666 donors were used, and that subset was treated as a discovery cohort. Every repertoire in the discovery cohort had been generated on one and the same sequencing platform. HLA typing included class I and class II loci at four-digit resolution. The number of donors typed differed by locus, with about 629-640 for A, B, C, DRB1 and DQB1, roughly 550 for DQA1, about 610 for DPA1, and 472 for DPB1. A few DR-DQ haplotypes were treated as single units for association and clustering because of strong linkage in the cohort. Across approximately 400 genotyped donors of the cohort, an average of approximately 200,000 unique TCR beta nucleotide sequences per donor were sequenced, and roughly a sixth of those sequences were non-productive. General findings and caveats noted by the study authors: An association between a missense DCLRE1C variant and V-gene and J-gene trimming of TCR beta chains was found in a later genetic analysis and replicated in an independent cohort. A further reported finding was that TCR beta sequences accurately predicted the HLA-A and HLA-B alleles for most subjects in the first cohort. In both the original and validation cohorts, the classifier was reported to diagnose cytomegalovirus status with high specificity and sensitivity. A total of around 150 TCR beta chains were listed by the study as associated with cytomegalovirus. A cluster of highly shared sequence variants was judged likely to represent a technical artifact of the sequencing pipeline. The cohort was sequenced for TCR beta chains only, and without alpha or paired-chain data the features that could be detected were limited. In a later analysis, the rate of TCR association differed among HLA loci, with DRB1 alleles having the most associated TCRs and HLA-C alleles having the fewest. An earlier analysis of some 590 of the donors showed that most TCR beta V segments appeared in productive rearrangements either about 87% or about 30% of the time, which broadly matched IMGT annotations. In vitro tests confirmed that a few of the cytomegalovirus-associated TCR beta chains recognize cytomegalovirus antigens. A later analysis found that HLA-associated TCR beta chains were more clonally expanded and had lower generation probabilities than equally common non-associated chains. HLA typing was unavailable for some donors at each locus, so association tests used only the typed subset. While some public TCRs were present in many individuals, most TCR sequences turned up only very rarely across donors. In a later genetic analysis, fewer N-insertions in productive TCRs were reported among donors in an Asian-associated ancestry cluster than the 666-donor mean. Strong co-occurrence of HLA alleles, especially DR and DQ, made assigning TCR associations to individual alleles difficult. Specific HLA alleles were associated with around 18,000 TCR beta sequences at a false discovery rate of 0.05 in a later analysis. Linkage disequilibrium might explain the correlated functional status among segregating V segments, but an unknown experimental factor could not be excluded. For the cohort, immune exposure information was limited to CMV serostatus. Roughly uniform sequencing depth across donors was assumed in presence/absence analyses, although this assumption may not hold. A later analysis reported that several top co-occurrence clusters appeared linked to parvovirus B19, influenza, CMV and Epstein-Barr virus. The authors suggested that the approach could potentially be generalized to other disease states and immunological phenotypes. The earlier analysis of fewer than 750 of the donors excluded some 16 rarely observed V segments, including chromosome 9 orphons, because counts were too low. A later analysis found that most CMV-associated TCR beta chains appeared HLA-restricted, with HLA associations seemingly driven largely by CMV exposure.

The cohort consisted of 600 to 750 healthy bone marrow donors. At the time of sampling, every cohort member was nominally healthy, though immune exposures that went unrecorded were likely present. The donor was CMV seropositive and belonged to the group of more than 250 seropositive cohort members. Each donor provided a peripheral blood sample, and peripheral blood mononuclear cells were used for TCR beta sequencing. The Qiagen DNeasy Blood Extraction Kit was used to extract genomic DNA from the blood cell samples. Comments on this clone: There is no known antigen for this receptor.

The protocol used for the library was the immunoSEQ multiplex PCR assay. For the multiplex PCR, a mixture combining 60 forward primers for TCR Vbeta segments and 13 reverse primers for TCR Jbeta segments was used. Amplification of the CDR3 region of rearranged TCR beta genes was performed with a multiplex PCR assay on genomic DNA. On the Illumina HiSeq System, the amplified TCR beta libraries were sequenced as 87-base-pair reads. The paper's data handling went like this. A later analysis tallied around 80 million unique TCR beta chains across the 550 to 850 repertoires, and about 12 million of those chains were shared by two or more donors. Raw reads were error-corrected and collapsed into unique sequences with a nearest-neighbor algorithm that merged closely related sequences to remove PCR and sequencing errors. CDR3 sequences were aligned to IMGT reference sequences to assign V, D and J gene segments. For a sequence to be retained, a match of at least six nucleotides was required to both a V gene segment and a J gene segment. Rearrangements were classified as productive when the CDR3 lacked stop codons and remained in frame with V and J, and all other rearrangements were classified as non-productive. CDR3 was defined according to IMGT convention as the region running from the second conserved V-encoded cysteine to the conserved J-encoded phenylalanine. The earlier analysis of a few hundred of the donors excluded any sequence lacking an unambiguous match to a single V gene segment. An earlier analysis of almost 600 of the donors classified V segments as functional when productive rearrangements were above 56.7% and as segregating when the standard deviation between donors was above 5%. A statistical classification framework was built for diagnosing cytomegalovirus status from the catalog of TCR beta chain sequences. In a later analysis, V and J genes were assigned by comparing TCR nucleotide sequences against IMGT/GENE-DB human TR gene sequences. Using the TCRdist pipeline, a later analysis assigned CDR3 sequences along with most-parsimonious VDJ recombination scenarios. In a later analysis, each TCR beta chain was defined by its CDR3 amino acid sequence together with its V-gene family, and reads lacking a unique V-gene family were excluded. In a later analysis, several hundred highly shared, low-generation-probability nucleotide sequences were removed to address suspected cross-contamination and a sequencing artifact. For each public chain, a later analysis derived a clonal expansion index from normalized ranks of inferred template counts within each repertoire. In a later analysis, generation probabilities were computed using a VDJ recombination model fitted to out-of-frame rearrangements, and the results were checked against IGoR. In a later analysis, TCR-TCR, TCR-HLA and TCR-CMV co-occurrence was scored with hypergeometric tests, and a repertoire-size bias correction was applied to TCR pairs. False discovery rates were estimated in a later analysis by permuting HLA or CMV assignments 20 times. In a later analysis, co-occurring TCRs were grouped using DBSCAN, with TCRdist sequence similarity added in when clustering inside HLA-allele-positive subsets. Co-occurrence clustering excluded repertoires with fewer than 30,000 or more than 120,000 public chains, plus five with anomalous nucleotide sharing. In its TCRdb copy, this immuneACCESS table keeps in-frame sequences only and misses some clones. Where compared with another copy, unresolved V genes explain less than half of these, and the others have no known cause. The V and J calls and clone size come from that table; D and trimming were worked out from the DNA. The sample table records approximately 100,000 clones. Roughly 15% of the sample rests with the top ten.

The TCR originated in a man in his forties or fifties in good health and CMV-seropositive. The sequencing input was PBMCs.

In nucleotide form, the sequence is TGTGCCTGGAGTGCAGGACAGGGGTACACTGAAGCTTTCTTT. Its translation reads: CAWSAGQGYTEAFF. The sequence joins TRBV30 to TRBJ1-1; TRBD1 matches 9 bases in the middle. V lost 1 base and J lost 3 bases, and the count of bases not matched to a germline gene is 3. Spanning cysteine to phenylalanine, the CDR3 consists of 14 amino acids. Solely the CDR3 DNA is kept, with 42 bases framed from the first base. For CDR1 and CDR2, the germline V gene (reference sequence) lists GTSNPN and SVGIG.